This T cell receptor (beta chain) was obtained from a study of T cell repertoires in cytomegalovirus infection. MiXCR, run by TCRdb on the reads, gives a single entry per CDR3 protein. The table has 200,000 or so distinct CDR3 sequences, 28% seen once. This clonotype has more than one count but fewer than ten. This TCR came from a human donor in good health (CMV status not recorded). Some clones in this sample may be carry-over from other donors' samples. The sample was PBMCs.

As DNA, the CDR3 is TGTGCCAGCAGTGTTTGGCAGGGAGGTTCACCCCTCCACTTT. This translates into CASSVWQGGSPLHF. The chain uses TRBV2 and TRBJ1-6; D is possibly TRBD1 (5 bases). Trimming removed 4 bases from V and 9 bases from J, with 13 bases in between. The CDR3 consists of 14 residues. From germline, CDR1 is SNHLY and CDR2 FYNNEI.